Listed here are 15 T cell receptor beta chains from one sample, sequenced in a study of human T cells and chemical hapten exposure. A single record per CDR3 protein comes from TCRdb applying MiXCR to the RACE reads. The sample consists of about 93,000 distinct CDR3 sequences, 8.5% to 9% of them appearing once. Time point described: pre-sensitization, week 0. Sample treatment: therapeutic diphenylcyclopropenone sensitization with weekly scalp DPC. The sequenced sample was whole blood, obtained in connection with sensitization to the hapten diphenylcyclopropenone (DPC). These receptors were obtained from a man aged 35 to 55 with alopecia areata. Some clones in this sample may be carry-over from other donors' samples.

The DNA of the CDR3 is TGTGCCAGCAGCACAAGCGGGAGGCCAGATACGCAGTATTTT. Protein: CASSTSGRPDTQYF. The chain has TRBV7-3 and TRBJ2-3; 9 bases line up with TRBD2. V was pared by 5 bases and J by 4 bases, with 4 bases of the junction left unmatched. CDR3 length: 14 amino acids. Germline V gives CDR1 SGHTA, CDR2 FQGTGA.

The chain uses TRBV5-1 and TRBJ2-3; D is perhaps TRBD1 or TRBD2 (5 bases each). CDR1 and CDR2 (germline): SGHRS, YFSETQ. The CDR3 loop spans 14 amino acids. Trimming removed 3 bases from V and 8 bases from J, with 16 bases in between. CDR3 residues: CASSSGQVGSTQYF. CDR3 sequence (DNA): TGCGCCAGCAGCTCCGGACAAGTGGGGAGTACGCAGTATTTT.

The count of this clonotype is one. This could be a read error, since a much larger clone is one nucleotide away. This chain connects TRBV27 to TRBJ2-7; D gene ambiguous. CDR1 MNHEY and CDR2 SMNVEV come from the germline V gene (reference sequence). The V end lost 5 bases, the J end lost 2 bases, and 16 bases lay between the germline ends. There are 15 residues in the CDR3. The CDR3 bases are TGTGCCAGCAGTACGACATGGGGTCTAACCTACGAGCAGTACTTC. It translates to CASSTTWGLTYEQYF.

This clonotype was observed at least ten times. This chain links TRBV5-5 with TRBJ1-6, with D possibly TRBD1 on 6 matching bases. CDR3 length: 15 amino acids. Trimming took 0 bases from V and 10 from J, leaving 14 bases between them. Germline lookup yields CDR1 SGHKS and CDR2 YYEKEE (reference sequence). The CDR3 sequence: CASSLVGGPSSPLHF. Written as DNA, the CDR3 is TGTGCCAGCAGCTTGGTTGGGGGGCCTAGCTCACCCCTCCACTTT.

This chain connects TRBV28 to TRBJ2-7; the match to TRBD2 covers 7 bases. The CDR3 covers 14 residues. The J segment lost 0 bases and the V segment lost 5 bases, leaving 4 bases of the junction unmatched. Germline V gene lookup returns CDR1 MDHEN and CDR2 SYDVKM. The CDR3 sequence is CASSPRTSSYEQYV. The CDR3 DNA sequence: TGTGCCAGCAGTCCTCGGACTAGCTCCTACGAGCAGTACGTC.

This clonotype appeared a few times. V and J are TRBV27 and TRBJ2-7; a possible D gene is TRBD1 (6 bases). Germline lookup yields CDR1 MNHEY and CDR2 SMNVEV (reference sequence). The CDR3 is 15 amino acids. V was cut by 2 bases and J by 2 bases, with 13 bases left in between. For the CDR3, the DNA is TGTGCCAGCAGTTTACTGGGGGCGAATACCTACGAGCAGTACTTC. Its translation: CASSLLGANTYEQYF.

The chain's CDR3 is CASSLETDRGSTEAFF. DNA for the CDR3: TGTGCCAGCAGTTTAGAAACAGACAGGGGGAGCACTGAAGCTTTCTTT. The chain combines TRBV12-3 or TRBV12-4 with TRBJ1-1, with 9 bases lining up with TRBD1. V lost 1 base, J lost 4 bases, and 7 bases stayed unmatched. This CDR3 comprises 16 residues.

V and J are TRBV6-2 or TRBV6-3 and TRBJ2-1; possibly TRBD1 for D (6 bases). Trimming took off 5 bases at V and 5 bases at J, with 16 bases between the two ends. This CDR3 region has 15 residues. Germline lookup yields CDR1 MNHEY and CDR2 SVGEGT. CDR3 DNA: TGTGCCAGCAGTAAGAGCCGGACAGAGAACAATGAGCAGTTCTTC. Its protein is CASSKSRTENNEQFF.

This clonotype was picked up many times. V gene TRBV7-8 combines with J gene TRBJ2-1, with 15 bases identical to TRBD2. The CDR3 spans 16 residues. Per germline, CDR1 SGHVS and CDR2 FQNEAQ. Trimming took 2 bases from V and 6 from J; bases not matched to a gene: 2. The CDR3 nucleotides are TGTGCCAGCAGCTTAACGGGACTAGCGGGAGGCAATGAGCAGTTCTTC. Translation gives CASSLTGLAGGNEQFF.

The chain links TRBV14 to TRBJ2-5, with 7 nucleotides matching TRBD1. The V segment lost 2 bases and the J segment 3 bases; nucleotides outside the gene matches: 3. CDR1 is SGHDN and CDR2 is FVKESK in the germline V gene. The CDR3 length is 14 residues. The CDR3 region has the DNA TGTGCCAGCAGCCAACTAGGACAGGAAGAGACCCAGTACTTC. Its protein product is CASSQLGQEETQYF.

This clonotype came up a few times. The rearrangement links TRBV6-5 to TRBJ2-2, with D unresolved. Germline loops: CDR1 MNHEY, CDR2 SVGAGI. Trimming took 7 bases from V and 5 from J, leaving 14 bases between them. This CDR3 contains 14 residues. CDR3 nucleotide sequence: TGTGCCAGCACCCTTACCGGCGGAACCGGGGAGCTGTTTTTT. Its translation is CASTLTGGTGELFF.

At least ten counts were recorded for this clonotype. The rearrangement links TRBV29-1 to TRBJ2-7, with 10 bases fitting TRBD1. The CDR3 length is 14 residues. Germline loops: CDR1 SQVTM, CDR2 ANQGSEA. Unmatched junction bases numbered 13, after V lost 5 bases and J lost 9 bases. CDR3 protein: CSVRQGQGISWQYF. CDR3 nucleotide sequence: TGCAGCGTTCGCCAGGGACAGGGGATCTCGTGGCAGTACTTC.

The rearrangement joins TRBV6-6 to TRBJ1-1; TRBD1 matches 7 bases. Per the germline V gene, CDR1 is MNHNY and CDR2 is SVGAGI (reference sequence). V shed 0 bases and J 4 bases; nucleotides not matched to a gene: 2. The CDR3 runs 14 residues. CDR3 sequence reads: CASSYSTGSTEAFF. CDR3 bases: TGTGCCAGCAGTTACTCGACAGGGAGCACTGAAGCTTTCTTT.

This clonotype was detected a few times. The chain has TRBV27 and TRBJ2-4; 12 nucleotides agree with TRBD1. Germline CDR1 and CDR2: MNHEY and SMNVEV (reference sequence). This CDR3 has 18 amino acids. The V and J ends lost 2 bases and 0 bases, in that order; junction bases with no gene match: 5. The CDR3 sequence: CASSLGTGGRRAKNIQYF. The CDR3 region has the DNA TGTGCCAGCAGTTTAGGGACAGGGGGCAGGAGAGCCAAAAACATTCAGTACTTC.

J is TRBJ2-1 and V is TRBV2; maybe TRBD1 (6 bases). The CDR3 extends over 13 amino acids. Trimming removed 6 bases from V and 6 bases from J, with 12 bases in between. Germline V gene data show CDR1 as SNHLY and CDR2 as FYNNEI. Here the CDR3 reads CASRQDSFNEQFF. CDR3 coding DNA: TGTGCCAGCAGGCAGGACAGCTTCAATGAGCAGTTCTTC.